One and the same sample provided the 8 T cell receptor beta chains below, sequenced in a study of early T cells in non-severe SARS-CoV-2 infection (dated by TCRdb to 2020 to 2022). Preparation of the library involved 5' RACE. Sequenced using a NextSeq 500. TCRdb reprocessing: public reads trimmed at Q25 with fastp, clones called with MiXCR, in-frame beta chains kept. All rows with the same CDR3 protein become a single entry with the most common DNA and genes. Counted in this sample were 74,000 or so distinct CDR3 sequences; 9.5% to 13% of them appeared once. The top ten clones comprise 3% to 4% of the sample. Sequences were obtained from whole blood. The receptors here all came from an adult who was a healthcare worker with PCR-confirmed SARS-CoV-2 infection or an uninfected control (not recorded which).

V gene TRBV28 combines with J gene TRBJ2-6, with D uncertain. The CDR3 covers 14 residues. Per the germline V gene, CDR1 is MDHEN and CDR2 is SYDVKM. Trimming took off 9 bases at V and 4 bases at J, with 13 bases between the two ends. CDR3 nucleotides: TGTGCCAGTACTTGGTTAGCCGGGGCCAACGTCCTGACTTTC. This translates into CASTWLAGANVLTF. Full variable domain (remainder filled in from reference TRBV28 and TRBJ2-6): DVKVTQSSRYLVKRTGEKVFLECVQDMDHENMFWYRQDPGLGLRLIYFSYDVKMKEKGDIPEGYSVSREKKERFSLILESASTNQTSMYLCASTWLAGANVLTFGAGSRLTVL.

This clonotype showed up just a few times. The genes are TRBV5-4 and TRBJ2-3; D remains unclear. The CDR3 contains 13 residues. The germline V gene has CDR1 SGHNT and CDR2 YYREEE (reference sequence). Trimming stripped 4 bases from V and 8 bases from J, with 14 bases between. The CDR3 region has the DNA TGTGCCAGCAGCCCCCCCTCCGGTGTTACGCAGTATTTT. Amino acids: CASSPPSGVTQYF.

This chain links TRBV29-1 with TRBJ1-1; possible D gene TRBD1, 6 bases. Germline CDR1 and CDR2: SQVTM and ANQGSEA. The V gene lost 7 bases and the J gene lost 0 bases, with 9 bases spanning the gap. This CDR3 has 12 amino acids. This CDR3 is CSARTVNTEAFF. CDR3 sequence (DNA): TGCAGCGCCCGGACAGTGAACACTGAAGCTTTCTTT.

This clonotype showed up just a few times. Germline and junction disagree at one end, which may indicate a read error. This chain uses TRBV7-7 with TRBJ2-5, with no clear D. Germline loops: CDR1 SSHAT, CDR2 FNYEAQ (reference sequence). This CDR3 is built from 17 residues. The DNA of the CDR3 is TGTGCTAGCAGCTTTGCCCCCCCTGGCGGCTTAGGGGAGACCCAGTACTTC. As protein: CASSFAPPGGLGETQYF.

This clonotype has a count of ten or more. This chain connects TRBV7-9 to TRBJ2-7; 8 nucleotides line up with TRBD1. The V and J ends lost 5 bases and 3 bases, in that order; junction bases with no gene match: 9. CDR1 SEHNR and CDR2 FQNEAQ come from the germline V gene (reference sequence). The CDR3 has 15 residues. The CDR3, as DNA: TGTGCCAGCAGCCCCGGGACAGGAGACGACTACGAGCAGTACTTC. This gives the protein CASSPGTGDDYEQYF.

This clonotype was recorded many times. V gene TRBV2 combines with J gene TRBJ2-1, with 10 bases lining up with TRBD2. The CDR3 totals 18 residues. Germline V gene sequence: CDR1 SNHLY, CDR2 FYNNEI. V gave up 0 bases and J gave up 4 bases; unmatched junction bases: 9. The CDR3 is CASSEAPPGLAYYNEQFF. CDR3 nucleotides: TGTGCCAGCAGTGAAGCACCCCCGGGACTAGCGTATTACAATGAGCAGTTCTTC.

This clonotype was seen many times. The chain recombines TRBV6-5 with TRBJ2-1; D gene ambiguous. V lost 7 bases to trimming and J lost 4 bases, with 14 bases between them. The CDR3 length is 14 residues. CDR1 MNHEY and CDR2 SVGAGI come from the germline V gene. The CDR3 sequence: CASKKSLTYNEQFF. The CDR3 region has the DNA TGTGCCAGCAAGAAATCCCTCACTTACAATGAGCAGTTCTTC.

This rearrangement joins TRBV6-2 or TRBV6-3 to TRBJ2-2, with a possible D match to TRBD2 (5 bases). The CDR3 spans 16 residues. Trimming left V 3 bases short and J 2 bases short, with 13 bases between. Germline V lookup: CDR1 MNHEY, CDR2 SVGEGT. The CDR3, as DNA: TGTGCCAGCAGTTATGTTTGGGGAGTTAACACCGGGGAGCTGTTTTTT. The encoded protein is CASSYVWGVNTGELFF.